This T cell receptor beta chain was found in a study of tumor-infiltrating lymphocytes in oesophageal squamous cell carcinoma. TCRdb analysed the PCR reads with MiXCR anew, one entry per CDR3 protein. The repertoire holds 20,000 to 25,000 distinct CDR3 sequences, about 35% seen once, with 9% to 14% in the top ten. Specimen: esophageal tumor tissue. The sequence came from a male donor with esophageal squamous cell carcinoma.

Here the CDR3 DNA reads TGTGCCAGCAGTGAACCGCCGACAGGGAACACTGAAGCTTTCTTT. It codes for CASSEPPTGNTEAFF. The chain has TRBV2 and TRBJ1-1; weak D call: TRBD1 (6 bases). Germline loops: CDR1 SNHLY, CDR2 FYNNEI. The CDR3 is made up of 15 amino acids. Trimming took 2 bases from V and 1 from J, leaving 11 bases between them.